A selection of T cell receptor beta chains follows, all from one sample in a study of technical replicates of blood from a handful of donors. This table comes from immunoSEQ multiplex PCR, and its TCRdb copy is limited to in-frame clones, with some not included. The sample lists tens of thousands of clones, approximately 94% occurring once. The sequenced sample consisted of T cells isolated from PBMCs. These TCRs come from a human donor in good health. Both conserved end residues are part of each CDR3. The order of the fields is clone size, J gene, D gene, V gene, CDR3 protein, CDR3 DNA. The D gene is left open where the match is weak. Size tells how often a clone was seen (once, few, many) or the class of an expanded clone, and some rows leave it out.

clone size: .
J gene: TRBJ2-5
D gene: .
V gene: TRBV29-1
CDR3 protein: CSVIRGMKTQYF
CDR3 DNA: TGCAGCGTAATCAGGGGTATGAAGACCCAGTACTTC

clone size: .
J gene: TRBJ2-6
D gene: TRBD2
V gene: TRBV5-4
CDR3 protein: CASSLASGDSGANVLTF
CDR3 DNA: TGTGCCAGCAGCTTGGCTAGCGGGGATTCTGGGGCCAACGTCCTGACTTTC

clone size: .
J gene: TRBJ2-1
D gene: .
V gene: TRBV6-6
CDR3 protein: CATRTLDRRKFF
CDR3 DNA: TGTGCCACCCGAACGCTCGACAGGAGGAAGTTCTTC

clone size: .
J gene: TRBJ2-2
D gene: .
V gene: TRBV2
CDR3 protein: CASSGPGGLNTGELFF
CDR3 DNA: TGTGCCAGCAGTGGACCTGGAGGGTTGAACACCGGGGAGCTGTTTTTT

clone size: .
J gene: TRBJ2-7
D gene: .
V gene: TRBV15
CDR3 protein: CATSGGYEQYF
CDR3 DNA: TGTGCCACCTCAGGGGGGTACGAGCAGTACTTC

clone size: .
J gene: TRBJ2-3
D gene: TRBD1
V gene: TRBV11-2
CDR3 protein: CASSLGRTGGITDTQYF
CDR3 DNA: TGTGCCAGCAGCTTAGGCCGGACAGGGGGAATCACAGATACGCAGTATTTT

clone size: .
J gene: TRBJ2-5
D gene: .
V gene: TRBV5-1
CDR3 protein: CASSLTMGEETQYF
CDR3 DNA: TGCGCCAGCAGCTTGACCATGGGAGAAGAGACCCAGTACTTC

clone size: .
J gene: TRBJ1-2
D gene: TRBD1
V gene: TRBV27
CDR3 protein: CASSPYAGTANYGYTF
CDR3 DNA: TGTGCCAGCAGTCCTTACGCCGGGACAGCTAACTATGGCTACACCTTC

clone size: .
J gene: TRBJ2-1
D gene: .
V gene: TRBV29-1
CDR3 protein: CSVGGDSSYNEQFF
CDR3 DNA: TGCAGCGTCGGAGGGGACAGCTCCTACAATGAGCAGTTCTTC

clone size: .
J gene: TRBJ1-2
D gene: .
V gene: TRBV14
CDR3 protein: CASSPVAGPGYTF
CDR3 DNA: TGTGCCAGCAGCCCCGTAGCAGGGCCTGGCTACACCTTC

clone size: .
J gene: TRBJ1-2
D gene: .
V gene: TRBV11-3
CDR3 protein: CASSPPTGTEGYTF
CDR3 DNA: TGTGCCAGCAGCCCGCCGACAGGCACGGAAGGCTACACCTTC

clone size: .
J gene: TRBJ2-7
D gene: .
V gene: TRBV10-2
CDR3 protein: CASRGAAGSYEQYF
CDR3 DNA: TGCGCCAGCAGAGGGGCGGCCGGTTCCTACGAGCAGTACTTC

clone size: .
J gene: TRBJ1-2
D gene: .
V gene: TRBV25-1
CDR3 protein: CASSQLGEIYGYTF
CDR3 DNA: TGTGCCAGCAGTCAACTTGGGGAGATCTATGGCTACACCTTC

clone size: .
J gene: TRBJ2-5
D gene: .
V gene: TRBV28
CDR3 protein: CASSPTVHQETQYF
CDR3 DNA: TGTGCCAGCAGCCCCACGGTCCACCAAGAGACCCAGTACTTC

clone size: .
J gene: TRBJ2-7
D gene: .
V gene: TRBV7-8
CDR3 protein: CASSLEKGGEQYF
CDR3 DNA: TGTGCCAGCAGCTTAGAGAAAGGCGGGGAGCAGTACTTC

clone size: .
J gene: TRBJ2-1
D gene: .
V gene: TRBV6-1
CDR3 protein: CASSEASGGLFYNEQFF
CDR3 DNA: TGTGCCAGCAGTGAAGCGAGTGGAGGATTGTTCTACAATGAGCAGTTCTTC

clone size: .
J gene: TRBJ2-4
D gene: .
V gene: TRBV6-1
CDR3 protein: CASRGAYRNIQYF
CDR3 DNA: TGTGCCAGCAGGGGGGCGTATCGGAACATTCAGTACTTC

clone size: .
J gene: TRBJ2-7
D gene: .
V gene: TRBV13
CDR3 protein: CASSRTQEADTYEQYF
CDR3 DNA: TGTGCCAGCAGCCGTACCCAAGAAGCGGATACTTACGAGCAGTACTTC

clone size: .
J gene: TRBJ2-7
D gene: .
V gene: TRBV28
CDR3 protein: CASSLRHEGYEQYF
CDR3 DNA: TGTGCCAGCAGTTTACGCCATGAGGGTTACGAGCAGTACTTC

clone size: .
J gene: TRBJ2-3
D gene: .
V gene: TRBV6-5
CDR3 protein: CASSGRWTDTQYF
CDR3 DNA: TGTGCCAGCAGCGGGAGATGGACAGATACGCAGTATTTT

clone size: .
J gene: TRBJ1-5
D gene: TRBD1
V gene: TRBV2
CDR3 protein: CASRPRGLNQPQHF
CDR3 DNA: TGTGCCAGCAGACCCAGGGGGCTCAATCAGCCCCAGCATTTT

clone size: .
J gene: TRBJ2-1
D gene: .
V gene: TRBV6-1
CDR3 protein: CASSALGAGDYNEQFF
CDR3 DNA: TGTGCCAGCAGTGCCCTGGGGGCGGGGGATTACAATGAGCAGTTCTTC

clone size: .
J gene: TRBJ1-2
D gene: TRBD1
V gene: TRBV5-1
CDR3 protein: CASSLGQGSVNYGYTF
CDR3 DNA: TGCGCCAGCAGCTTGGGACAGGGAAGCGTAAACTATGGCTACACCTTC

clone size: .
J gene: TRBJ1-1
D gene: .
V gene: TRBV29-1
CDR3 protein: CSVVILRVMNTEAFF
CDR3 DNA: TGCAGCGTCGTTATTCTCAGGGTAATGAACACTGAAGCTTTCTTT

clone size: .
J gene: TRBJ1-1
D gene: .
V gene: TRBV29-1
CDR3 protein: CSAGRANTEAFF
CDR3 DNA: TGCAGCGCAGGGAGGGCGAACACTGAAGCTTTCTTT

clone size: .
J gene: TRBJ2-7
D gene: .
V gene: TRBV10-1
CDR3 protein: CASPPRGALYEQYF
CDR3 DNA: TGCGCCAGCCCCCCCCGGGGGGCGCTTTACGAGCAGTACTTC

clone size: .
J gene: TRBJ1-3
D gene: TRBD1
V gene: TRBV9
CDR3 protein: CASSVTGTGGSGNTIYF
CDR3 DNA: TGTGCCAGCAGCGTAACCGGGACAGGGGGGTCTGGAAACACCATATATTTT

clone size: .
J gene: TRBJ1-1
D gene: TRBD1
V gene: TRBV6-1
CDR3 protein: CASSGGTGGTEAFF
CDR3 DNA: TGTGCCAGCAGTGGAGGGACAGGGGGCACTGAAGCTTTCTTT

clone size: .
J gene: TRBJ2-1
D gene: TRBD2
V gene: TRBV10-3
CDR3 protein: CAIRGNRTSSNEQFF
CDR3 DNA: TGTGCCATCAGGGGCAACCGGACTAGTTCGAATGAGCAGTTCTTC

clone size: once
J gene: TRBJ2-5
D gene: TRBD1
V gene: TRBV27
CDR3 protein: CASSLRARGRETQYF
CDR3 DNA: TGTGCCAGCAGTTTAAGGGCGAGGGGGCGAGAGACCCAGTACTTC

clone size: .
J gene: TRBJ1-1
D gene: TRBD1
V gene: TRBV25-1
CDR3 protein: CASSKQGRTEAFF
CDR3 DNA: TGTGCCAGCAGTAAACAGGGGAGGACTGAAGCTTTCTTT

clone size: few
J gene: TRBJ1-1
D gene: TRBD1
V gene: TRBV4-1
CDR3 protein: CASSQAGTAHAPEAFF
CDR3 DNA: TGCGCCAGCAGCCAAGCAGGGACAGCCCATGCCCCTGAAGCTTTCTTT

clone size: .
J gene: TRBJ2-5
D gene: .
V gene: TRBV28
CDR3 protein: CATRRGARETQYF
CDR3 DNA: TGTGCCACGCGTCGGGGGGCTCGGGAGACCCAGTACTTC

clone size: .
J gene: TRBJ2-1
D gene: .
V gene: TRBV28
CDR3 protein: CASSLTVNNEQFF
CDR3 DNA: TGTGCCAGCAGTCTTACAGTAAACAATGAGCAGTTCTTC

clone size: .
J gene: TRBJ2-1
D gene: .
V gene: TRBV13
CDR3 protein: CASSARDTPTYEQFF
CDR3 DNA: TGTGCCAGCAGCGCCCGGGACACACCTACCTATGAGCAGTTCTTC

clone size: .
J gene: TRBJ1-2
D gene: .
V gene: TRBV5-1
CDR3 protein: CASSLERNGYTF
CDR3 DNA: TGCGCCAGCAGCTTGGAGCGAAATGGCTACACCTTC

clone size: .
J gene: TRBJ2-7
D gene: TRBD2
V gene: TRBV28
CDR3 protein: CASTLGLAGVEQYF
CDR3 DNA: TGTGCCAGCACCCTCGGTCTAGCGGGAGTCGAGCAGTACTTC

clone size: .
J gene: TRBJ2-3
D gene: TRBD2
V gene: TRBV9
CDR3 protein: CASSVAGGGTDTQYF
CDR3 DNA: TGTGCCAGCAGCGTAGCGGGGGGGGGCACAGATACGCAGTATTTT

clone size: .
J gene: TRBJ1-4
D gene: .
V gene: TRBV18
CDR3 protein: CASSPGGSRDEKLFF
CDR3 DNA: TGTGCCAGCTCACCCGGGGGGAGCAGGGATGAAAAACTGTTTTTT

clone size: once
J gene: TRBJ1-1
D gene: .
V gene: TRBV30
CDR3 protein: CAWSVDSKAFF
CDR3 DNA: TGTGCCTGGAGCGTTGACAGCAAAGCTTTCTTT

clone size: .
J gene: TRBJ2-7
D gene: TRBD1
V gene: TRBV5-1
CDR3 protein: CASSQGVGVGEQYF
CDR3 DNA: TGCGCCAGCAGTCAGGGGGTAGGGGTTGGAGAGCAGTACTTC

clone size: .
J gene: TRBJ2-3
D gene: TRBD2
V gene: TRBV5-1
CDR3 protein: CASNGLSGGTDTQYF
CDR3 DNA: TGCGCCAGCAACGGACTAAGCGGGGGCACAGATACGCAGTATTTT

clone size: once
J gene: TRBJ1-5
D gene: .
V gene: TRBV30
CDR3 protein: CAWSPGNQPQHF
CDR3 DNA: TGTGCCTGGAGTCCGGGGAATCAGCCCCAGCATTTT

clone size: .
J gene: TRBJ1-1
D gene: .
V gene: TRBV5-6
CDR3 protein: CASSSGGRTEAFF
CDR3 DNA: TGTGCCAGCAGCTCGGGGGGGAGGACTGAAGCTTTCTTT

clone size: .
J gene: TRBJ2-7
D gene: TRBD2
V gene: TRBV9
CDR3 protein: CASSAGTRAYEQYF
CDR3 DNA: TGTGCCAGCAGCGCCGGGACTAGGGCCTACGAGCAGTACTTC

clone size: .
J gene: TRBJ1-1
D gene: .
V gene: TRBV20-1
CDR3 protein: CSAAGNTEAFF
CDR3 DNA: TGCAGTGCAGCCGGGAACACTGAAGCTTTCTTT

clone size: .
J gene: TRBJ2-4
D gene: .
V gene: TRBV7-9
CDR3 protein: CASSLVPTGGKNIQYF
CDR3 DNA: TGTGCCAGCAGCTTAGTCCCTACCGGGGGCAAAAACATTCAGTACTTC

clone size: once
J gene: TRBJ2-7
D gene: .
V gene: TRBV28
CDR3 protein: CASSLLGDRYEQYF
CDR3 DNA: TGTGCCAGCAGTTTGTTAGGGGATCGGTACGAGCAGTACTTC

clone size: .
J gene: TRBJ2-7
D gene: .
V gene: TRBV5-8
CDR3 protein: CASSEVSYEQYF
CDR3 DNA: TGTGCCAGCAGCGAGGTTAGCTACGAGCAGTACTTC

clone size: .
J gene: TRBJ1-1
D gene: .
V gene: TRBV28
CDR3 protein: CASSRPGGNTEAFF
CDR3 DNA: TGTGCCAGCAGCCGCCCCGGGGGGAACACTGAAGCTTTCTTT

clone size: .
J gene: TRBJ1-6
D gene: .
V gene: TRBV30
CDR3 protein: CAWSRAYNSPLHF
CDR3 DNA: TGTGCCTGGAGCCGGGCCTATAATTCACCCCTCCACTTT

clone size: .
J gene: TRBJ1-3
D gene: .
V gene: TRBV9
CDR3 protein: CASSVRDFSGNTIYF
CDR3 DNA: TGTGCCAGCAGCGTCCGGGACTTCTCTGGAAACACCATATATTTT

clone size: .
J gene: TRBJ2-3
D gene: TRBD2
V gene: TRBV7-2
CDR3 protein: CARTGTSGTFADTQYF
CDR3 DNA: TGTGCCAGAACCGGGACTAGCGGGACTTTTGCAGATACGCAGTATTTT

clone size: .
J gene: TRBJ2-5
D gene: .
V gene: TRBV10-3
CDR3 protein: CAISYEGFGETQYF
CDR3 DNA: TGTGCCATCTCATATGAGGGATTCGGGGAGACCCAGTACTTC

clone size: .
J gene: TRBJ2-7
D gene: TRBD2
V gene: TRBV5-1
CDR3 protein: CASSLAGAHYEQYF
CDR3 DNA: TGCGCCAGCAGCCTAGCGGGGGCCCACTACGAGCAGTACTTC